Listed below are T cell receptor beta chains from one sample, sequenced in a study of cytotoxic CD8 clonotypes in ibrutinib-treated CLL. Here immunoSEQ multiplex PCR was the method, and the copy in TCRdb shows in-frame clones only, minus some. The sample consists of nearly 300,000 clones, about 72% of them appearing once. The sequenced sample was PBMCs, obtained at disease progression, from a patient treated with ibrutinib. The receptors were sampled from a human donor with chronic lymphocytic leukemia. The CDR3 runs from the conserved cysteine through the conserved F or W. A D gene is named only where the DNA matches it firmly. Expanded clones are given a class, and other clones once, few, many or no size at all.

>TRBJ2-3|NA|TRBV4-1|NA
CASSQDPLGVNTDTQYF
TGCGCCAGCAGCCAAGATCCCCTAGGGGTAAACACAGATACGCAGTATTTT
>TRBJ2-7|NA|TRBV12-2|NA
CASRLGSGKGYEQYF
TGTGCAAGTCGCTTGGGGTCAGGGAAGGGCTACGAGCAGTACTTC
>TRBJ2-5|NA|TRBV7-8|NA
CASSSRGGRLTQYF
TGTGCCAGCAGCTCGCGAGGGGGGCGGCTGACCCAGTACTTC
>TRBJ1-4|NA|TRBV7-9|NA
CASSLMAGEKLFF
TGTGCCAGCAGCTTGATGGCAGGTGAAAAACTGTTTTTT
>TRBJ2-7|TRBD1|TRBV29-1|NA
CSVETPGQGGHEQYF
TGCAGCGTTGAAACGCCGGGACAGGGGGGCCACGAGCAGTACTTC
>TRBJ2-2|NA|TRBV6-6|few
CASSYSIRERQSLFF
TGTGCCAGCAGTTACTCGATTAGGGAGAGACAATCGCTGTTTTTT
>TRBJ2-5|TRBD2|TRBV15|NA
CATEKAGGSETQYF
TGTGCCACTGAAAAAGCGGGGGGGTCAGAGACCCAGTACTTC
>TRBJ2-5|TRBD2|TRBV6-5|once
CASTSRGGVETQYF
TGTGCCAGCACCTCACGGGGGGGAGTGGAGACCCAGTACTTC
>TRBJ1-1|TRBD1|TRBV5-1|few
CASSPRTGSKNTEAFF
TGCGCCAGCAGCCCACGGACAGGGTCCAAGAACACTGAAGCTTTCTTT
>TRBJ2-1|TRBD2|TRBV5-1|NA
CASSSPGTSGRDASSYNEQFF
TGCGCCAGCAGCTCACCCGGGACTAGCGGGAGGGACGCGAGCTCCTACAATGAGCAGTTCTTC
>TRBJ2-7|NA|TRBV2|NA
CASKEDISYEQYF
TGTGCCAGCAAAGAGGACATCTCCTACGAGCAGTACTTC
>TRBJ2-3|TRBD2|TRBV29-1|once
CSVEDRLAGVIDTQYF
TGCAGCGTTGAAGATCGACTAGCGGGGGTTATAGATACGCAGTATTTT
>TRBJ2-7|NA|TRBV11-2|NA
CASSLASRPYEQYF
TGTGCCAGCAGCTTAGCCTCAAGACCCTACGAGCAGTACTTC
>TRBJ1-1|NA|TRBV6-5|NA
CASSYGLGAAEAFF
TGTGCCAGCAGTTACGGACTAGGGGCGGCTGAAGCTTTCTTT
>TRBJ2-3|TRBD2|TRBV11-2|NA
CASSLVAGGPTDTQYF
TGTGCCAGCAGCTTAGTAGCGGGGGGGCCTACAGATACGCAGTATTTT
>TRBJ2-7|NA|TRBV11-2|NA
CASSRWYEQYF
TGTGCCAGCAGTAGGTGGTACGAGCAGTACTTC
>TRBJ1-1|NA|TRBV28|NA
CASSYQGWGLNTEAFF
TGTGCCAGCAGTTACCAAGGTTGGGGACTTAACACTGAAGCTTTCTTT
>TRBJ1-3|NA|TRBV4-1|NA
CASSQVGLAVGNTIYF
TGCGCCAGCAGCCAAGTTGGGCTGGCAGTTGGAAACACCATATATTTT
>TRBJ2-3|NA|TRBV6-5|NA
CASSYGGTSTDTQYF
TGTGCCAGCAGTTATGGGGGGACTAGCACAGATACGCAGTATTTT
>TRBJ2-5|NA|TRBV7-9|NA
CASSAALRGGKTQYF
TGTGCCAGCAGCGCCGCGCTTAGGGGGGGAAAGACCCAGTACTTC
>TRBJ2-7|NA|TRBV5-1|NA
CASTPSLGRSGNYEQYF
TGCGCCAGCACCCCTTCCCTCGGTCGGTCGGGGAACTACGAGCAGTACTTC
>TRBJ2-3|NA|TRBV9|few
CAALQTGLRTDTQYF
TGTGCCGCCCTTCAAACGGGTTTGCGCACAGATACGCAGTATTTT
>TRBJ2-7|TRBD1|TRBV4-1|NA
CASSQARTGADEQYF
TGCGCCAGCAGCCAAGCCAGGACAGGGGCCGACGAGCAGTACTTC
>TRBJ1-2|TRBD1|TRBV4-1|few
CASSQRGTGEGYTF
TGCGCCAGCAGCCAACGGGGGACAGGGGAAGGCTACACCTTC
>TRBJ1-1|NA|TRBV29-1|NA
CSVVPGLPNTEAFF
TGCAGCGTTGTTCCAGGACTCCCGAACACTGAAGCTTTCTTT
>TRBJ2-3|NA|TRBV5-4|few
CASRRGRATTDTQYF
TGTGCCAGCAGAAGGGGCAGGGCGACCACAGATACGCAGTATTTT
>TRBJ1-1|NA|TRBV29-1|few
CSVFLTPTEAFF
TGCAGCGTTTTTCTCACGCCAACTGAAGCTTTCTTT
>TRBJ2-5|NA|TRBV7-6|NA
CASSLDRGGETQYF
TGTGCCAGCAGCTTAGATAGGGGAGGAGAGACCCAGTACTTC
>TRBJ1-1|NA|TRBV6-9|once
CASSYAGLNTEAFF
TGTGCCAGCAGTTACGCGGGGTTGAACACTGAAGCTTTCTTT
>TRBJ1-2|TRBD1|TRBV29-1|NA
CSVVSGGHGYTF
TGCAGCGTTGTGTCAGGGGGCCATGGCTACACCTTC
>TRBJ2-7|TRBD1|TRBV7-8|NA
CASSLERDRGYWQYF
TGTGCCAGCAGCTTAGAGCGGGACAGGGGGTACTGGCAGTACTTC
>TRBJ2-5|TRBD2|TRBV28|once
CASNPGLAGRQETQYF
TGTGCCAGCAACCCGGGACTAGCGGGACGGCAAGAGACCCAGTACTTC
>TRBJ1-5|NA|TRBV6-1|NA
CASSEPGHRAQGQPQHF
TGTGCCAGCAGTGAACCGGGACACCGAGCGCAAGGTCAGCCCCAGCATTTT
>TRBJ1-6|NA|TRBV11-2|NA
CASSLRLQGSGSPLHF
TGTGCCAGCAGCTTGCGTTTGCAGGGGTCCGGCTCACCCCTCCACTTT
>TRBJ2-7|NA|TRBV7-9|NA
CASSAYSYEQYF
TGTGCCAGCAGCGCATATTCCTACGAGCAGTACTTC
>TRBJ2-2|TRBD1|TRBV9|NA
CASSVEDRGRTGELFF
TGTGCCAGCAGCGTAGAGGACAGGGGGAGAACCGGGGAGCTGTTTTTT
>TRBJ2-7|TRBD1|TRBV7-2|NA
CASSGQGGTGPYEQYF
TGTGCCAGCAGCGGGCAAGGAGGGACAGGGCCCTACGAGCAGTACTTC
>TRBJ2-7|NA|TRBV11-3|NA
CASSFERGGEQYF
TGTGCCAGCAGCTTCGAGAGGGGCGGCGAGCAGTACTTC
>TRBJ2-5|NA|TRBV29-1|NA
CSTEGFQGKEETQYF
TGCAGCACCGAAGGGTTCCAGGGGAAGGAAGAGACCCAGTACTTC
>TRBJ1-6|NA|TRBV7-2|NA
CASSLAGGEPNSPLHF
TGTGCCAGCAGCTTAGCTGGGGGCGAACCTAATTCACCCCTCCACTTT
>TRBJ2-4|NA|TRBV10-3|NA
CAISERAGGELPLAKNIQYF
TGTGCCATCAGTGAGAGGGCCGGCGGGGAGCTCCCACTAGCCAAAAACATTCAGTACTTC
>TRBJ2-3|TRBD1|TRBV5-4|NA
CASSLAMGANRGRADTQYF
TGTGCCAGCAGCTTGGCGATGGGGGCGAACAGGGGGCGCGCAGATACGCAGTATTTT
>TRBJ2-3|NA|TRBV6-1|once
CASRHDFSSTDTQYF
TGTGCCAGCAGGCATGACTTTTCCAGCACAGATACGCAGTATTTT
>TRBJ1-2|NA|TRBV7-3|NA
CASSLDGRAYGYTF
TGTGCCAGCAGCTTAGACGGAAGGGCCTATGGCTACACCTTC
>TRBJ1-2|NA|TRBV19|NA
CASKGQRGPHYGYTF
TGTGCCAGTAAGGGGCAAAGGGGCCCGCATTATGGCTACACCTTC
>TRBJ1-6|TRBD1|TRBV6-1|NA
CASSDATGNSPLHF
TGTGCCAGCAGTGATGCGACAGGGAATTCACCCCTCCACTTT
>TRBJ2-5|NA|TRBV19|NA
CASRSRGRETQYF
TGTGCCAGTCGGAGTAGGGGTAGGGAGACCCAGTACTTC
>TRBJ2-5|TRBD1|TRBV5-8|NA
CASSRHKDRVEETQYF
TGTGCCAGCAGCCGACATAAGGACAGGGTCGAGGAGACCCAGTACTTC
>TRBJ1-5|TRBD1|TRBV28|NA
CASKRQGANQPQHF
TGTGCCAGCAAGAGACAGGGGGCGAATCAGCCCCAGCATTTT
>TRBJ2-3|NA|TRBV27|few
CASKRKADTQYF
TGTGCCAGCAAGCGAAAGGCAGATACGCAGTATTTT
>TRBJ2-1|NA|TRBV6-5|NA
CASSHVERNEQFF
TGTGCCAGCAGCCACGTGGAGAGAAATGAGCAGTTCTTC